Listed here are 14 T cell receptor beta chains from one sample, sequenced in a study of cytomegalovirus exposure and HLA in healthy donors. Assay: immunoSEQ multiplex PCR; the TCRdb copy retains only in-frame clones and omits some. Here the sample spans a few hundred thousand clones, roughly 84% being singletons. The sequencing sample was made of PBMCs. Every receptor here comes from a woman aged 30 to 39 in good health and CMV-seropositive.

On this clone: This same CDR3 is encoded by further DNA sequences in the sample. The chain links TRBV2 to TRBJ2-7, with a possible D match to TRBD2 (5 bases). This CDR3 comprises 12 residues. Between the trimmed V and J ends, which lost 3 bases and 3 bases, there was a span of 6 bases. Germline V gene data show CDR1 as SNHLY and CDR2 as FYNNEI. The DNA for the CDR3 is TGTGCCAGCAGTGACACTAGCTACGAGCAGTACTTC. Its protein product is CASSDTSYEQYF. Using reference TRBV2 and TRBJ2-7 for the parts outside the CDR3, the full variable domain is EPEVTQTPSHQVTQMGQEVILRCVPISNHLYFYWYRQILGQKVEFLVSFYNNEISEKSEIFDDQFSVERPDGSNFTLKIRSTKLEDSAMYFCASSDTSYEQYFGPGTRLTVT.

This sequence joins TRBV28 and TRBJ2-2; tentatively, D is TRBD2 (6 bases). The V end was cut by 8 bases, the J end by 6 bases, with 19 bases between. CDR1 is MDHEN, CDR2 SYDVKM, per germline. The CDR3 has 15 residues. The CDR3 nucleotides are TGTGCCAGCTCAACCGGGAGTTGGATGGCCGGGGAGCTGTTTTTT. Protein: CASSTGSWMAGELFF.

This rearrangement joins TRBV30 to TRBJ1-2; D not resolved. CDR1 and CDR2 (germline): GTSNPN, SVGIG (reference sequence). V was clipped by 8 bases and J by 4 bases, with 11 bases between them. The CDR3 length is 11 residues. The CDR3 DNA is TGTGCCGTGGCCGCGCTCTATGGCTACACCTTC. Its protein is CAVAALYGYTF. Drawing the rest from reference TRBV30 and TRBJ1-2, the complete variable domain is SQTIHQWPATLVQPVGSPLSLECTVEGTSNPNLYWYRQAAGRGLQLLFYSVGIGQISSEVPQNLSASRPQDRQFILSSKKLLLSDSGFYLCAVAALYGYTFGSGTRLTVV.

The gene calls are TRBV5-1 and TRBJ2-7; 7 bases fit TRBD2. Losses at the gene ends were 4 bases for V and 0 bases for J; bases not matched to a gene: 4. Germline assignment: CDR1 SGHRS and CDR2 YFSETQ. The CDR3 runs to 14 residues. CDR3 in amino acids: CASSVAGDSYEQYF. The CDR3 DNA sequence: TGCGCCAGCAGCGTAGCGGGTGACTCCTACGAGCAGTACTTC.

The V gene is TRBV12-5, the J gene TRBJ2-7; D may be TRBD2 (6 bases). V lost 6 bases and J lost 4, with 25 bases in between. Per the germline V gene, CDR1 is LGHNT and CDR2 is FRNRAP. The CDR3 totals 17 residues. CDR3 loop: CASGSSGFVGSGYEQYF. CDR3 DNA sequence: TGTGCTAGTGGGTCTTCGGGCTTTGTCGGGAGCGGGTACGAGCAGTACTTC. The full variable domain, its missing parts supplied by reference TRBV12-5 and TRBJ2-7, is DARVTQTPRHKVTEMGQEVTMRCQPILGHNTVFWYRQTMMQGLELLAYFRNRAPLDDSGMPKDRFSAEMPDATLATLKIQPSEPRDSAVYFCASGSSGFVGSGYEQYFGPGTRLTVT.

V gene TRBV6-5 combines with J gene TRBJ2-1; D unresolved. The CDR3 loop spans 13 amino acids. V was shortened by 5 bases and J by 7 bases, with 12 bases between the two germline ends. Germline CDR1 is MNHEY and CDR2 is SVGAGI. The CDR3 DNA sequence: TGTGCCAGCAGTAAACCCCACGGGAATGAGCAGTTCTTC. Protein product: CASSKPHGNEQFF.

The chain joins TRBV5-1 to TRBJ2-5, with D uncertain. The CDR3 spans 15 residues. V lost 3 bases to trimming and J lost 1 base, with 13 bases between them. CDR1 is SGHRS and CDR2 is YFSETQ in the germline V gene. CDR3 sequence: CASSSKGVIQETQYF. The CDR3 DNA is TGCGCCAGCAGCTCGAAGGGCGTCATCCAAGAGACCCAGTACTTC.

V gene TRBV5-4 combines with J gene TRBJ2-3; D not certain. This CDR3 is built from 15 residues. V was clipped by 1 base and J by 0 bases, with 9 bases between them. Germline V gene data show CDR1 as SGHNT and CDR2 as YYREEE (reference sequence). The DNA of the CDR3 is TGTGCCAGCAGCTTGCTACGCGGAAGCACAGATACGCAGTATTTT. Protein product: CASSLLRGSTDTQYF.

The chain carries TRBV25-1 and TRBJ1-2; maybe TRBD1 (6 bases). The CDR3 length is 14 residues. Germline assignment: CDR1 MGHDK and CDR2 SYGVNS. The germline V and J ends were trimmed by 4 bases and 7 bases, with 16 bases remaining between them. CDR3 bases: TGTGCCAGCAGTGGACAGCCCAGGGGTAGTGGCTACACCTTC. Amino acids: CASSGQPRGSGYTF.

The rearrangement links TRBV29-1 to TRBJ2-1; D may be TRBD1 (6 bases). V lost 3 bases, J lost 7 bases, and 16 bases lay in between. CDR1 is SQVTM, CDR2 ANQGSEA, per germline. This CDR3 has 14 residues. CDR3 DNA: TGCAGCGTTGACCAGGCAGGGGTAGGGAATGAGCAGTTCTTC. It translates to CSVDQAGVGNEQFF.

The chain recombines TRBV7-3 with TRBJ1-1; 8 bases agree with TRBD1. CDR1 SGHTA and CDR2 FQGTGA come from the germline V gene. The CDR3 runs to 13 residues. V was pared by 6 bases and J by 3 bases, with 3 bases of the junction left unmatched. The CDR3 DNA follows: TGTGCCAGCAGACTGGACAGGGACACTGAAGCTTTCTTT. Its protein is CASRLDRDTEAFF.

The sample holds one count of this clone. The V and J genes are TRBV6-1 and TRBJ1-2; TRBD1 matches 9 bases. Germline assignment: CDR1 MNHNS and CDR2 SASEGT. The CDR3 runs to 15 residues. The J segment lost 4 bases and the V segment lost 6 bases, leaving 9 bases of the junction unmatched. In nucleotides, the CDR3 is TGTGCCAGCAGCGTACGACAGGGGGGAGGCTATGGCTACACCTTC. Encoded protein: CASSVRQGGGYGYTF.

The chain carries TRBV18 and TRBJ1-5, with a possible D match to TRBD1 (6 bases). Germline CDR1 is KGHSH and CDR2 is LQKENI. The CDR3 runs to 15 residues. Between the trimmed V and J ends, which lost 3 bases and 2 bases, there was a span of 11 bases. The CDR3 DNA is TGTGCCAGCTCACCTCCAGGGGAAGGCAATCAGCCCCAGCATTTT. Translation: CASSPPGEGNQPQHF.

The chain carries TRBV9 and TRBJ2-1, with TRBD1 as a possible D gene (6 bases). Germline CDR1 reads SGDLS; CDR2 reads YYNGEE. The CDR3 length is 14 residues. Trimming pared 5 bases from V and 4 bases from J, leaving 13 bases between. CDR3 DNA sequence: TGTGCCAGCAGTCCAGGGGCGGATTACAATGAGCAGTTCTTC. It yields the protein CASSPGADYNEQFF.